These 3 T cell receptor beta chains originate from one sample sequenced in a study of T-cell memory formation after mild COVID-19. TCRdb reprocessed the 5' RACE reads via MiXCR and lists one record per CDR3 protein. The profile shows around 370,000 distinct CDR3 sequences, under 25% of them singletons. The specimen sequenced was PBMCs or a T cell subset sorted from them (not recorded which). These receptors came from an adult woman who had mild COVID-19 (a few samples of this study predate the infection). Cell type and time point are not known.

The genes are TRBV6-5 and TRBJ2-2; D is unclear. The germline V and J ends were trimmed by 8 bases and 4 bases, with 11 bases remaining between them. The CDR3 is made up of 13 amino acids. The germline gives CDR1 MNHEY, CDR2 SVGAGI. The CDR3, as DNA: TGTGCCAGCGGGCCGTATAGCACCGGGGAGCTGTTTTTT. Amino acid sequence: CASGPYSTGELFF.

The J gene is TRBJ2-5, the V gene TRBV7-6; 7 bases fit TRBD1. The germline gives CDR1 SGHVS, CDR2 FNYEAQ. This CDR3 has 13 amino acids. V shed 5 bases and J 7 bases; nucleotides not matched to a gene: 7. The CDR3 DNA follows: TGTGCCAGCAGCCCGGGTCCAGGGGGGACCCAGTACTTC. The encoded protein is CASSPGPGGTQYF.

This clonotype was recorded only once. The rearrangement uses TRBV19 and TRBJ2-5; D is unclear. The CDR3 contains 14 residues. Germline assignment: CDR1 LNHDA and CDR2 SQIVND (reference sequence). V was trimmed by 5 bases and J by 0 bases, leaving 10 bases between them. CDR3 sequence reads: CASSPFDNQETQYF. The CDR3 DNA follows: TGTGCCAGTAGTCCCTTCGACAACCAAGAGACCCAGTACTTC.